A single sample is the source of the 14 T cell receptor beta chains below, sequenced in a study of blood T cell repertoires in COVID-19. Clones were read by immunoSEQ multiplex PCR, and TCRdb kept only the in-frame ones, dropping some. The sample holds approximately 320,000 clones, 87% seen once. Sequencing was carried out using PBMCs or T cells enriched from blood (not recorded which). Receptors were obtained from a woman aged 18-29 years who had recovered from COVID-19.

In its sample, this clone was seen once. This rearrangement joins TRBV5-4 to TRBJ2-1, with 11 bases matching TRBD2. Germline CDR1 reads SGHNT; CDR2 reads YYREEE (reference sequence). The CDR3 consists of 15 residues. V shed 4 bases, J shed 5 bases, and the junction held 5 bases outside the gene matches. CDR3 coding DNA: TGTGCCAGCAGCGCGCCGGGACTAGCGGACAATGAGCAGTTCTTC. Translating it yields CASSAPGLADNEQFF.

This clone came up a few times. The V gene is TRBV3-1 (or the pseudogene TRBV3-2), the J gene TRBJ1-5, with D uncertain. Germline values: CDR1 LGHDT, CDR2 YNNKEL (reference sequence). The CDR3 runs to 15 residues. Trimming removed 0 bases at V and 0 bases at J, with 6 bases between. The CDR3 is CASSQDTGSNQPQHF. The CDR3 nucleotides read TGTGCCAGCAGCCAAGATACCGGTAGCAATCAGCCCCAGCATTTT.

The rearrangement joins TRBV7-2 to TRBJ2-7, with D possibly being TRBD1 (6 bases). Germline V CDR1 and CDR2: SGHTA, FQGNSA. The CDR3 is made up of 14 amino acids. V gave up 3 bases and J gave up 2 bases, with 11 bases separating them. CDR3 DNA sequence: TGTGCCAGCAGCTTGGGGGCAGAACCCTACGAGCAGTACTTC. As protein: CASSLGAEPYEQYF.

The J gene is TRBJ2-5, the V gene TRBV7-7, with TRBD2 matching over 9 bases. J gave up 5 bases and V 3 bases, and 10 bases lay outside the gene matches. The CDR3 sequence is 16 residues long. Looked up from germline, CDR1 is SSHAT and CDR2 is FNYEAQ (reference sequence). The CDR3 loop reads CASSFFPLAGRETQYF. Written as DNA, the CDR3 is TGTGCCAGCAGCTTTTTCCCACTAGCGGGCCGGGAGACCCAGTACTTC.

V usage is TRBV27 and J usage is TRBJ1-1; D is perhaps TRBD1 (6 bases). The germline V gene has CDR1 MNHEY and CDR2 SMNVEV (reference sequence). The CDR3 runs 13 residues. Between the trimmed V and J ends, which lost 6 bases and 6 bases, there was a span of 14 bases. In DNA form, the CDR3 reads TGTGCCAGCAGACTAACGGGGACACCTGAAGCTTTCTTT. This encodes CASRLTGTPEAFF.

The CDR3 bases are TGTGCCAGCTCATATATCACTGAAGCTTTCTTT. This sequence encodes CASSYITEAFF. The gene calls are TRBV18 and TRBJ1-1; D is uncertain. This CDR3 has 11 residues. Per germline, CDR1 KGHSH and CDR2 LQKENI. Between the trimmed V and J ends, which lost 5 bases and 4 bases, there was a span of 5 bases.

The CDR3 spells CASRETSGSYNEQFF. The CDR3 coding sequence is TGTGCCAGCAGGGAGACTAGCGGGAGTTACAATGAGCAGTTCTTC. The chain has TRBV7-2 and TRBJ2-1, with 12 bases lining up with TRBD2. The CDR3 runs 15 residues. Per the germline V gene, CDR1 is SGHTA and CDR2 is FQGNSA. V trimming: 6 bases; J trimming: 4 bases; junction bases outside the gene matches: 4. The full variable domain, its missing parts supplied by reference TRBV7-2 and TRBJ2-1, is GAGVSQSPSNKVTEKGKDVELRCDPISGHTALYWYRQSLGQGLEFLIYFQGNSAPDKSGLPSDRFSAERTGGSVSTLTIQRTQQEDSAVYLCASRETSGSYNEQFFGPGTRLTVL.

The chain links TRBV2 to TRBJ2-1, with D perhaps matching TRBD2 (5 bases). The V end lost 6 bases, the J end lost 0 bases, and 12 bases lay between the germline ends. The CDR3 extends over 15 amino acids. In germline, CDR1 is SNHLY, CDR2 FYNNEI. As DNA, the CDR3 is TGTGCCAGCAGGGGGAACAGCGGCTCCTACAATGAGCAGTTCTTC. Its translation: CASRGNSGSYNEQFF.

This clone was observed once. This rearrangement joins TRBV6-2 or TRBV6-3 to TRBJ1-1; D is perhaps TRBD1 (5 bases). The length of the CDR3 is 11 residues. Germline V CDR1 and CDR2: MNHEY, SVGEGT. Trimming removed 2 bases from V and 8 bases from J, with 6 bases in between. The DNA for the CDR3 is TGTGCCAGCAGTTACCCAGGGGAAGCTTTCTTT. Translated, it gives CASSYPGEAFF.

In DNA form, the CDR3 reads TGTGCCAGCAGCCCGACAGGGGGCGGCAATCAGCCCCAGCATTTT. It specifies CASSPTGGGNQPQHF. The chain uses TRBV28 and TRBJ1-5; 10 bases line up with TRBD1. The CDR3 has 15 amino acids. Germline V lookup: CDR1 MDHEN, CDR2 SYDVKM. After removal of 6 bases from V and 2 bases from J, the junction contained 4 bases not matched to a gene.

The chain employs TRBV12-5 and TRBJ2-2; possible D gene TRBD2, 7 bases. Germline V lookup: CDR1 LGHNT, CDR2 FRNRAP. This CDR3 is 17 amino acids long. Trimming pared 2 bases from V and 8 bases from J, leaving 21 bases between. The DNA for the CDR3 is TGTGCTAGTGGTTTGCTATCGGGGGGCGCCGTTCTTGGGGAGCTGTTTTTT. This translates into CASGLLSGGAVLGELFF.

The chain employs TRBV4-3 and TRBJ1-1; the D gene is possibly TRBD1 (5 bases). Trimming took 4 bases from V and 5 from J, leaving 14 bases between them. CDR3 length: 14 residues. In germline, CDR1 is LGHNA, CDR2 YSLEER. The CDR3 loop is CASSRYEQVTEAFF. CDR3 nucleotides: TGCGCCAGCAGCCGATATGAACAGGTTACTGAAGCTTTCTTT.

This rearrangement joins TRBV6-5 to TRBJ1-1; D may be TRBD1 (5 bases). CDR1 and CDR2 from the germline V gene are MNHEY and SVGAGI. The CDR3 loop spans 13 amino acids. The V end was cut by 7 bases, the J end by 5 bases, with 14 bases between. DNA of the CDR3: TGTGCCAGCACCCAAGGTACAGGAACTGAAGCTTTCTTT. This sequence encodes CASTQGTGTEAFF.

This clone was seen once. V usage is TRBV10-1 and J usage is TRBJ2-1; 8 positions agree with TRBD2. Germline CDR1 and CDR2: WNHNN and SYGVQD (reference sequence). Trimming took 6 bases from V and 6 from J; bases not matched to a gene: 16. The CDR3 contains 17 residues. As DNA, the CDR3 is TGCGCCAGCAGGGGGACTAGTGCCTCGGGGTCTGCCAATGAGCAGTTCTTC. Translation gives CASRGTSASGSANEQFF.